The TCR beta chain under discussion was sequenced for a study of blood T cells in healthy people across ages. Notes on the study in general: From one million sequenced T cells, diversity estimates were lower bounds. As age increased, TCR beta diversity per million T cells fell in a roughly linear fashion. The long-lived group displayed more naive CD4+ cells, plus higher diversity, than the aged donors did.

A sample-barcoded 5' primer and a J-beta primer mix were used in a second PCR of roughly 6 to 11 cycles. MiXCR, run by TCRdb on the 5' RACE reads, gives a single entry per CDR3 protein. This table holds some 290,000 distinct CDR3 sequences, less than 30% found once. Germline V gene sequence: CDR1 DFQATT, CDR2 SNEGSKA (reference sequence). CDR3 length: 17 amino acids. This clonotype has just a few counts. Its antigen is as yet unknown. A read error is likely, as this CDR3 ends without the conserved phenylalanine or tryptophan. Total RNA was isolated from each sample in quantities of at least 5.5 micrograms.

The rearrangement links TRBV20-1 to TRBJ2-5; 10 nucleotides line up with TRBD1. The J call may be mistaken, given a closer DNA end match to TRBJ2-1. What was sequenced was blood. The receptor was derived from a woman between 65 and 79 years old in good health. CDR3 nucleotide sequence: TGCAGTGCTAGAGTTTCCACCGGGGACAGGGGCTACAATGAGCAGTTCCTC. Translating gives CSARVSTGDRGYNEQFL.